This TCR beta chain was captured in a study of T cells in Graves' hyperthyroidism and ophthalmopathy. RNA transcripts provided the source from which TCR beta CDR3 regions were amplified. The TCR CDR3 first-round RT-PCR relied on the HTBI primer set. TCRdb re-called the multiplex PCR reads with MiXCR, one entry per CDR3 protein. The sample shows 450,000 to 650,000 distinct CDR3 sequences, 13% to 15% of them seen only once. Those patients with uncontrolled infection, other autoimmune disease, pregnancy or lactation were excluded. Source material for PBMCs was more than 7.5 ml fresh peripheral blood. This clonotype came up a few times. The CDR3 runs to 16 residues. Germline assignment: CDR1 MNHNS and CDR2 SASEGT. Trimming took 2 bases from V and 2 from J, leaving 10 bases between them.

The receptor was derived from a woman younger than 35 with Graves' ophthalmopathy. The genes are TRBV6-1 and TRBJ2-6; TRBD1 is a possible D gene (6 bases). Sequencing was performed on blood. The DNA of the CDR3 is TGTGCCAGCAGTGAATCTCCAGGGGCTGGGGCCAACGTCCTGACTTTC. Protein product: CASSESPGAGANVLTF.